This TCR beta chain was documented in a study of T-cell reconstitution after alpha-beta-depleted transplantation in children. Unique molecular identifiers were built into the TCRbeta library. TCRdb itself ran the PCR reads through MiXCR, one entry per CDR3 protein. This table holds some 26,000 distinct CDR3 sequences, roughly a sixth found once. The CDR3 is made up of 13 amino acids. Trimming pared 3 bases from V and 1 base from J, leaving 4 bases between. Per the germline V gene, CDR1 is SNHLY and CDR2 is FYNNEI. This clonotype came up many times. The sample was PBMCs, mostly from graft donor cells, taken 60 days after TCRalphabeta/CD19-depleted stem cell transplant. The receptor was isolated from a male patient between 2 and 10 years old who had a stem cell transplant for acute lymphoblastic leukemia, so the T cells may come from the graft donor. The chain joins TRBV2 to TRBJ1-5; D unresolved. The CDR3 is CASSDLSNQPQHF. The CDR3 DNA is TGTGCCAGCAGTGACTTAAGCAATCAGCCCCAGCATTTT.